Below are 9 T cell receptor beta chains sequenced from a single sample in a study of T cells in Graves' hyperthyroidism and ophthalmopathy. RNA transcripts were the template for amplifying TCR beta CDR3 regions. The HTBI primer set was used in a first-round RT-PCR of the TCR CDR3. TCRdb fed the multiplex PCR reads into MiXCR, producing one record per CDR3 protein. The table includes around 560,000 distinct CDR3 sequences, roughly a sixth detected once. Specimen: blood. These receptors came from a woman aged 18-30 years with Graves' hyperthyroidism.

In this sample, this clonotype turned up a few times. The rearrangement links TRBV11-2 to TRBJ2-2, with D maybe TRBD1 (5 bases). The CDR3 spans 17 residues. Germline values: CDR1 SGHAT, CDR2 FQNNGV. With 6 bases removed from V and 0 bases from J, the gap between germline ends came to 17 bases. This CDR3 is CASSPYGHRPNTGELFF. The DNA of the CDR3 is TGTGCCAGCAGTCCGTACGGCCACAGGCCGAACACCGGGGAGCTGTTTTTT.

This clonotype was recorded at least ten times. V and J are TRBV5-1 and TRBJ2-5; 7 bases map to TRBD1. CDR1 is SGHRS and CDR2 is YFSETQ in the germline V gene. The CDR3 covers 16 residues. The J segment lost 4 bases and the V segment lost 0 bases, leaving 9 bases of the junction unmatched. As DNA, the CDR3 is TGCGCCAGCAGCTTGGCACCAGGGGGAATCGGAGAGACCCAGTACTTC. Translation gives CASSLAPGGIGETQYF.

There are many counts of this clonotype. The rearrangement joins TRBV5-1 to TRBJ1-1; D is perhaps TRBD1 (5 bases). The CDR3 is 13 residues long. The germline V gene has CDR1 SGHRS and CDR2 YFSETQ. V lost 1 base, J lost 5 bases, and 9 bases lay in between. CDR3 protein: CASSLKGRTEAFF. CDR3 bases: TGCGCCAGCAGCTTGAAGGGGCGGACTGAAGCTTTCTTT.

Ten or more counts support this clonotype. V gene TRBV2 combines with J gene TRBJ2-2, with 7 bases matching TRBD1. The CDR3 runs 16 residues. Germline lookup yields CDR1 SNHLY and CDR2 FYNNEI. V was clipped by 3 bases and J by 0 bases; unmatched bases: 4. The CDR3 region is CASSEETGTNTGELFF. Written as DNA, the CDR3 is TGTGCCAGCAGTGAGGAGACAGGGACGAACACCGGGGAGCTGTTTTTT.

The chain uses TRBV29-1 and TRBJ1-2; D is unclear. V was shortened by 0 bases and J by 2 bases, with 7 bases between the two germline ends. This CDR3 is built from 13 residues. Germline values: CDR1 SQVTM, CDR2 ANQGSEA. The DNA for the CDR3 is TGCAGCGTTGAAGATCTAGGGAACTATGGCTACACCTTC. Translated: CSVEDLGNYGYTF.

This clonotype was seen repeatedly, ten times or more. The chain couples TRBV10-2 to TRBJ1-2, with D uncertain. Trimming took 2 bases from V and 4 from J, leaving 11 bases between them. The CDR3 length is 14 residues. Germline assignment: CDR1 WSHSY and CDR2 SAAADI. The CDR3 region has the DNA TGCGCCAGCAGTGAGGTTGGGGAAAGCTATGGCTACACCTTC. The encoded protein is CASSEVGESYGYTF.

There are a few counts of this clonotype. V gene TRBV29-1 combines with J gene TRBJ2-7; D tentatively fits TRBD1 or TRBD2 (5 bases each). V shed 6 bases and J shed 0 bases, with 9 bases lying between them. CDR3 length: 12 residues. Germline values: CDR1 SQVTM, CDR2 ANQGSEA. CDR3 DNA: TGCAGCGTCTCTGGGACCTCCTACGAGCAGTACTTC. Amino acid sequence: CSVSGTSYEQYF.

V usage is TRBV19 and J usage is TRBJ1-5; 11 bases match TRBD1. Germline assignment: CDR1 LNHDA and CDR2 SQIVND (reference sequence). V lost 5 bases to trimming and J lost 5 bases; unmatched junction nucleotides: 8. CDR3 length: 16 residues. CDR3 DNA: TGTGCCAGTAGTGTAGGACAGGGGGCCGTTCATCAGCCCCAGCATTTT. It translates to CASSVGQGAVHQPQHF. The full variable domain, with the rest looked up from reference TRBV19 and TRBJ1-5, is DGGITQSPKYLFRKEGQNVTLSCEQNLNHDAMYWYRQDPGQGLRLIYYSQIVNDFQKGDIAEGYSVSREKKESFPLTVTSAQKNPTAFYLCASSVGQGAVHQPQHFGDGTRLSIL.

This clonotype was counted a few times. CDR3 loop: CASIDSLGRTQYF. CDR3 bases: TGTGCCAGCATCGACAGCCTGGGAAGGACGCAGTATTTT. The V gene is TRBV4-2, the J gene TRBJ2-3; D might be TRBD1 (5 bases). V was cut by 7 bases and J by 9 bases, with 17 bases left in between. Germline CDR1 LGHNA, CDR2 YNFKEQ. The CDR3 totals 13 residues.